This paragraph reports one T cell receptor (beta chain). Its target is not known. Germline lookup yields CDR1 MGHRA and CDR2 YSYEKL. Trimming stripped 6 bases from V and 3 bases from J, with 15 bases between. The CDR3 consists of 14 residues. This specimen belongs to a study of long-term antiretroviral therapy in people with HIV. Study-level findings and limits: Diversity rose after ART but stayed below transplant donor controls.

Each participant with HIV received care in the United States. At the survey level, the v3.0 immunoSEQ assay was run. Sequencing aimed at roughly 40,000-55,000 T-cell genomes per sample. TCRdb's table, derived via immunoSEQ multiplex PCR, lists solely in-frame clones and lacks some. Altogether approximately 12,000 clones are present, around 80% being singletons, with the ten largest covering 15% to 20%. The V gene is TRBV4-1, the J gene TRBJ2-7, with D possibly being TRBD2 (5 bases). The sample in question was unsorted PBMCs, obtained around 8 years after starting antiretroviral therapy. The TCR originated in a man aged 50 to 60 with HIV. The CDR3 nucleotides read TGCGCCAGCAGAACCCTAGCTTGGAGCTACGAGCAGTACTTC. This encodes CASRTLAWSYEQYF.